The 23 T cell receptor beta chains presented below share a single source sample, sequenced in a study of cytomegalovirus exposure and HLA in healthy donors. Generated by immunoSEQ multiplex PCR, the TCRdb table keeps only in-frame clones and is missing some. The table includes roughly 100,000 clones, 88% detected once. The sequenced sample consisted of PBMCs. These receptors all stem from a woman younger than 30 in good health and CMV-seropositive.

The chain links TRBV19 to TRBJ1-6; TRBD1 matches at 9 bases. The CDR3 loop spans 14 amino acids. Per the germline V gene, CDR1 is LNHDA and CDR2 is SQIVND (reference sequence). V shed 7 bases and J 7 bases; nucleotides not matched to a gene: 5. The DNA of the CDR3 is TGTGCCAGTATGACCGGGACAGGGAATTCACCCCTCCACTTT. It specifies CASMTGTGNSPLHF.

The rearrangement links TRBV7-8 to TRBJ2-7, with TRBD2 matching over 9 bases. Looked up from germline, CDR1 is SGHVS and CDR2 is FQNEAQ. CDR3 size: 15 residues. The junction had 8 bases not matched to a gene; V was cut back by 8 bases and J by 0 bases. The CDR3 region is CASYPGTSTSYEQYF. CDR3 coding DNA: TGTGCCAGCTACCCCGGGACTAGCACCTCCTACGAGCAGTACTTC.

This clone was detected only once. The V and J genes are TRBV4-3 and TRBJ2-6; a weak D match, TRBD1 (5 bases). The CDR3 is 16 amino acids. Trimming pared 2 bases from V and 1 base from J, leaving 9 bases between. Germline CDR1 LGHNA, CDR2 YSLEER. The CDR3 DNA follows: TGCGCCAGCAGCCAACAGTCAGGGTCTGGGGCCAACGTCCTGACTTTC. Its protein is CASSQQSGSGANVLTF.

The gene calls are TRBV4-3 and TRBJ2-5, with unresolved D. V gave up 3 bases and J gave up 2 bases, with 7 bases separating them. Germline loops: CDR1 LGHNA, CDR2 YSLEER. This CDR3 region has 13 residues. The DNA of the CDR3 is TGCGCCAGCAGCCAGGTGAGACAAGAGACCCAGTACTTC. Translated: CASSQVRQETQYF.

CDR3 sequence: CASSPATGLEVDNEQFF. The CDR3 nucleotides read TGTGCCAGCAGCCCCGCAACCGGACTAGAGGTTGATAATGAGCAGTTCTTC. The chain couples TRBV9 to TRBJ2-1; 7 bases are a match to TRBD2. The CDR3 contains 17 residues. The germline V gene encodes CDR1 SGDLS and CDR2 YYNGEE. V dropped 4 bases and J dropped 7; count of bases not matched to a gene: 17.

Worth noting for this clone: This specimen includes other DNA sequences encoding the same CDR3. The chain couples TRBV9 to TRBJ2-5; maybe TRBD1 (5 bases). The germline V gene encodes CDR1 SGDLS and CDR2 YYNGEE. Trimming cost V 1 base and J 1 base, with 5 bases left between them. This CDR3 comprises 13 residues. CDR3: CASSVTGQETQYF. CDR3 sequence (DNA): TGTGCCAGCAGCGTAACAGGCCAAGAGACCCAGTACTTC.

This clone appeared a few times. The chain joins TRBV7-9 to TRBJ2-1, with 11 bases aligning to TRBD1. There are 16 residues in the CDR3. Germline assignment: CDR1 SEHNR and CDR2 FQNEAQ (reference sequence). Trimming at V came to 1 base and at J to 6 bases, leaving 5 bases not matched to a gene. The CDR3 DNA reads TGTGCCAGCAGCTTAGAGCTCGGGACAGGGGGCAATGAGCAGTTCTTC. Encoded protein: CASSLELGTGGNEQFF.

The chain joins TRBV15 to TRBJ2-7; 11 positions match TRBD2. CDR3 length: 16 amino acids. V lost 0 bases to trimming and J lost 2 bases; unmatched junction nucleotides: 3. Per germline, CDR1 LNHNV and CDR2 YYDKDF (reference sequence). The CDR3 spells CATSRDNSGGAYEQYF. The CDR3 nucleotides are TGTGCCACCAGCAGAGACAATAGCGGGGGGGCCTACGAGCAGTACTTC.

CDR3 nucleotides: TGTGCCACCTCTCAAAGCCCAGATACGCAGTATTTT. Amino acids: CATSQSPDTQYF. V gene TRBV15 combines with J gene TRBJ2-3, with no clear D. Germline-derived CDR1 and CDR2 are LNHNV and YYDKDF (reference sequence). This CDR3 is built from 12 residues. The ends were cut back, 8 bases at V and 4 bases at J, with 10 bases in the middle.

The J gene is TRBJ2-2, the V gene TRBV9; 11 bases map to TRBD2. The CDR3 sequence is 16 residues long. V lost 2 bases to trimming and J lost 7 bases; unmatched junction nucleotides: 7. Germline lookup yields CDR1 SGDLS and CDR2 YYNGEE. CDR3 amino acids: CASSVGASGGHGELFF. The CDR3 DNA sequence: TGTGCCAGCAGCGTCGGCGCTAGCGGGGGGCACGGGGAGCTGTTTTTT.

This clone has only one observation. The CDR3 spells CASSRDRGREYTEAFF. For the CDR3, the DNA is TGTGCCAGCAGTCGGGACAGGGGACGTGAGTACACTGAAGCTTTCTTT. The V and J genes are TRBV6-9 and TRBJ1-1; TRBD1 matches at 10 bases. This CDR3 has 16 residues. The germline V gene has CDR1 MNHGY and CDR2 SVAAGI. J gave up 3 bases and V 5 bases, and 9 bases lay outside the gene matches.

The chain uses TRBV5-4 and TRBJ1-2; TRBD1 aligns across 7 bases. CDR3 length equals 15 residues. V shed 0 bases and J 4 bases; nucleotides not matched to a gene: 6. The germline V gene encodes CDR1 SGHNT and CDR2 YYREEE (reference sequence). CDR3 nucleotides: TGTGCCAGCAGCTTGGAACAGCCAGGGGGCTATGGCTACACCTTC. Protein: CASSLEQPGGYGYTF.

The chain couples TRBV7-2 to TRBJ2-3; 7 bases are shared with TRBD2. The junction had 6 bases not matched to a gene; V was cut back by 1 base and J by 8 bases. The CDR3 contains 14 residues. Germline lookup yields CDR1 SGHTA and CDR2 FQGNSA. In DNA, the CDR3 is TGTGCCAGCAGCTTAGGGAACGTAGCGGGTACGCAGTATTTT. Translated, it gives CASSLGNVAGTQYF.

The genes are TRBV13 and TRBJ1-2, with TRBD1 matching 8 bases. Trimming removed 5 bases from V and 3 bases from J; junction bases left unmatched: 11. CDR1 and CDR2 from the germline V gene are PRHDT and FYEKMQ (reference sequence). This CDR3 spans 16 amino acids. CDR3 loop: CASSGSDREGYYGYTF. The CDR3 DNA reads as TGTGCCAGCAGCGGCTCGGACAGGGAAGGATACTATGGCTACACCTTC.

This clone was found once. Germline is not matched at one junction end, which may reflect a read error. The chain uses TRBV11-2 and TRBJ2-6, with TRBD1 matching 7 bases. CDR1 is SGHAT, CDR2 FQNNGV, per germline. The CDR3 consists of 16 residues. The CDR3: CVSSPRQGSGANVLTF. CDR3 bases: TGTGTCAGCAGCCCCCGACAGGGTTCCGGGGCCAACGTCCTGACTTTC.

The genes are TRBV2 and TRBJ2-3; 9 nucleotides align to TRBD2. Germline trimming cut 0 bases from V and 2 bases from J; bases unmatched to any gene: 6. Germline CDR1 SNHLY, CDR2 FYNNEI. The CDR3 is 17 amino acids. The CDR3 DNA reads TGTGCCAGCAGTGAAGCTCTGGCGGGGGGGTTCACAGATACGCAGTATTTT. Its translation: CASSEALAGGFTDTQYF.

The chain recombines TRBV7-2 with TRBJ1-3, with D unclear. This CDR3 comprises 12 residues. Germline V lookup: CDR1 SGHTA, CDR2 FQGNSA. Between the trimmed V and J ends, which lost 3 bases and 8 bases, there was a span of 8 bases. CDR3 DNA: TGTGCCAGCAGCTTTAATTCGGACACCATATATTTT. Protein: CASSFNSDTIYF.

The V gene is TRBV7-6, the J gene TRBJ1-4, with a tentative D call TRBD1 (6 bases). Between the trimmed V and J ends, which lost 5 bases and 2 bases, there was a span of 9 bases. Germline assignment: CDR1 SGHVS and CDR2 FNYEAQ. This CDR3 comprises 14 residues. The CDR3, as DNA: TGTGCCAGCAGCCGCAGGGGCACTAATGAAAAACTGTTTTTT. Translation gives CASSRRGTNEKLFF.

J is TRBJ1-1 and V is TRBV7-9, with D unclear. Germline CDR1 SEHNR, CDR2 FQNEAQ (reference sequence). V gave up 6 bases and J gave up 5 bases, with 7 bases separating them. This CDR3 has 11 residues. Written as DNA, the CDR3 is TGTGCCAGCAGGTCCGGGACTGAAGCTTTCTTT. It specifies CASRSGTEAFF.

The gene calls are TRBV28 and TRBJ1-1, with D perhaps matching TRBD1 (5 bases). The length of the CDR3 is 14 residues. Germline V gives CDR1 MDHEN, CDR2 SYDVKM. V gave up 3 bases and J gave up 4 bases, with 12 bases separating them. CDR3 coding DNA: TGTGCCAGCAGTTTCTGGACGGGGGGCACTGAAGCTTTCTTT. Amino acid sequence: CASSFWTGGTEAFF. Filled out from reference TRBV28 and TRBJ1-1, the complete variable domain reads DVKVTQSSRYLVKRTGEKVFLECVQDMDHENMFWYRQDPGLGLRLIYFSYDVKMKEKGDIPEGYSVSREKKERFSLILESASTNQTSMYLCASSFWTGGTEAFFGQGTRLTVV.

The chain employs TRBV29-1 and TRBJ2-5; 7 nucleotides match TRBD1. V lost 3 bases, J lost 5 bases, and 9 bases stayed unmatched. The CDR3 loop spans 14 amino acids. Per germline, CDR1 SQVTM and CDR2 ANQGSEA. The CDR3 DNA reads as TGCAGCGTTGAGGGACAGCCTCCAGGGGAGACCCAGTACTTC. Encoded protein: CSVEGQPPGETQYF. Full variable domain (missing parts from reference TRBV29-1 and TRBJ2-5): SAVISQKPSRDICQRGTSLTIQCQVDSQVTMMFWYRQQPGQSLTLIATANQGSEATYESGFVIDKFPISRPNLTFSTLTVSNMSPEDSSIYLCSVEGQPPGETQYFGPGTRLLVL.

CDR3 sequence: CASSQGRRIATNEKLFF. The CDR3 DNA reads TGCGCCAGCAGCCAAGGGAGGAGGATTGCAACTAATGAAAAACTGTTTTTT. The V gene is TRBV4-1, the J gene TRBJ1-4; D uncertain. Per the germline V gene, CDR1 is MGHRA and CDR2 is YSYEKL. V was clipped by 1 base and J by 0 bases, with 12 bases between them. This CDR3 has 17 amino acids.

The chain recombines TRBV6-1 with TRBJ1-1; D unclear. Per germline, CDR1 MNHNS and CDR2 SASEGT. V was cut by 10 bases and J by 1 base, with 10 bases left in between. This CDR3 is built from 12 residues. CDR3 nucleotide sequence: TGTGCCACCAAGCTAGAGAACACTGAAGCTTTCTTT. Encoded protein: CATKLENTEAFF.